This T cell receptor beta chain was sequenced during a study of blood T cells in healthy people across ages. With a J-beta primer mix and a sample-barcoded 5' primer, a second PCR ran about 7 to 12 cycles. TCRdb recomputed calls from the 5' RACE reads with MiXCR, one row per CDR3 protein. The table has fewer than 1,000,000 distinct CDR3 sequences, 40% to 50% seen once. This clonotype has just a few counts. This CDR3 is 15 amino acids long. Unmatched junction bases numbered 6, after V lost 2 bases and J lost 2 bases. Germline-derived CDR1 and CDR2 are ENHRY and SYGVKD. The rearrangement links TRBV10-3 to TRBJ2-7, with 7 bases lining up with TRBD1. The sample consisted of blood. This receptor was taken from a man between 60 and 75 years old in good health. CDR3 nucleotides: TGTGCCATCAGTGAGCCCCGGGACAGACCCTACGAGCAGTACTTC. Translation gives CAISEPRDRPYEQYF.